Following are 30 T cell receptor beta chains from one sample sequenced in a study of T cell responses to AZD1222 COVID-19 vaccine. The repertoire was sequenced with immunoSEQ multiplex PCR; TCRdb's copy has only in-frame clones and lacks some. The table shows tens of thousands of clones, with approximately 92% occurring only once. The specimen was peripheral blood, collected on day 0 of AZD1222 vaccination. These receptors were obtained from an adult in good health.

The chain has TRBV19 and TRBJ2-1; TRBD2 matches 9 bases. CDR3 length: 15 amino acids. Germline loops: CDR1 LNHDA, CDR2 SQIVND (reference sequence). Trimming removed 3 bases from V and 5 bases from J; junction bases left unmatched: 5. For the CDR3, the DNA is TGTGCCAGTAGTATTACCGGACTAGCGAACAATGAGCAGTTCTTC. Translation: CASSITGLANNEQFF.

For the CDR3, the DNA is TGTGCCAGCAGCGCAGGGGGCTTTGACGAGCAGTACTTC. This sequence encodes CASSAGGFDEQYF. J is TRBJ2-7 and V is TRBV5-5, with 8 bases fitting TRBD1. V dropped 4 bases and J dropped 5; count of bases not matched to a gene: 5. The length of the CDR3 is 13 residues. Germline assignment: CDR1 SGHKS and CDR2 YYEKEE (reference sequence).

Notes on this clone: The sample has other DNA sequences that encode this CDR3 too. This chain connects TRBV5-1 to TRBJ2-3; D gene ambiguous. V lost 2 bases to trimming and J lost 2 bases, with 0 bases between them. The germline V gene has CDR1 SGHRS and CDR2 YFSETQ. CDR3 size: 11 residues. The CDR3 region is CASSFTDTQYF. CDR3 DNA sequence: TGCGCCAGCAGCTTCACAGATACGCAGTATTTT.

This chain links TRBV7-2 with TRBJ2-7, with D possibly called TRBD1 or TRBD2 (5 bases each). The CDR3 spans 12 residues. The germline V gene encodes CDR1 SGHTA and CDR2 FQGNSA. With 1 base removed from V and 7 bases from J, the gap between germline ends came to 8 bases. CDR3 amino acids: CASSLDWGEQYF. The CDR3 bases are TGTGCCAGCAGCTTAGATTGGGGGGAGCAGTACTTC.

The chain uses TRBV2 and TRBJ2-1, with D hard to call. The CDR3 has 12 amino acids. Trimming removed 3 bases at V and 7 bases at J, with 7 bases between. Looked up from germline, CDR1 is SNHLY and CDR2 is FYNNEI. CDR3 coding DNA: TGTGCCAGCAGTGAGGGTGAGAATGAGCAGTTCTTC. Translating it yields CASSEGENEQFF.

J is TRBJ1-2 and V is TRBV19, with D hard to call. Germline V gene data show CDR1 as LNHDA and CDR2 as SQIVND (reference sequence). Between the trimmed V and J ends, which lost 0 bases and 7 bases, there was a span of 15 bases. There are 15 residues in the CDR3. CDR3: CASSIEEGGQRGYTF. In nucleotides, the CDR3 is TGTGCCAGTAGTATAGAGGAAGGCGGCCAGCGTGGCTACACCTTC.

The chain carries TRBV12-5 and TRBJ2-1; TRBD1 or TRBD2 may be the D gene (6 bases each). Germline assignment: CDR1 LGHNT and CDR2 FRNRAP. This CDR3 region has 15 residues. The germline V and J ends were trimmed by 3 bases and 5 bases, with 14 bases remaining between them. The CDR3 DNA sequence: TGTGCTAGTGGTTTAGGGGGAGGACTTAACAATGAGCAGTTCTTC. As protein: CASGLGGGLNNEQFF.

CDR3 coding DNA: TGTGCCTGGAGTGTATGGGCTAGCGGGGGAGCCCAAGAGACCCAGTACTTC. It encodes CAWSVWASGGAQETQYF. This chain uses TRBV30 with TRBJ2-5, with 10 bases that match TRBD2. Per germline, CDR1 GTSNPN and CDR2 SVGIG (reference sequence). Germline trimming cut 0 bases from V and 1 base from J; bases unmatched to any gene: 8. CDR3 length: 17 residues.

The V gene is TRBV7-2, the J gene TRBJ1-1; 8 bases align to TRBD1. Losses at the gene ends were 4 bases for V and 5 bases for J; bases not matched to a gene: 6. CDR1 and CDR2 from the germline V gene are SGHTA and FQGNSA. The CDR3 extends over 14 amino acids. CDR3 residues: CASSSWTGRTEAFF. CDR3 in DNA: TGTGCCAGCAGCTCCTGGACAGGGAGGACTGAAGCTTTCTTT.

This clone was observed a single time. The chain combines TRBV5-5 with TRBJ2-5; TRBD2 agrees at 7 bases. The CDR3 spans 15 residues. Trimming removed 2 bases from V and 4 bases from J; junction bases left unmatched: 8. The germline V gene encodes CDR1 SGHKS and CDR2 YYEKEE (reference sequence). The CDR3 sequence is CASSLRGGSAETQYF. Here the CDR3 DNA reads TGTGCCAGCAGCTTAAGGGGCGGGAGTGCAGAGACCCAGTACTTC. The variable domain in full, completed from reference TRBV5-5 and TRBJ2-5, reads DAGVTQSPTHLIKTRGQQVTLRCSPISGHKSVSWYQQVLGQGPQFIFQYYEKEERGRGNFPDRFSARQFPNYSSELNVNALLLGDSALYLCASSLRGGSAETQYFGPGTRLLVL.

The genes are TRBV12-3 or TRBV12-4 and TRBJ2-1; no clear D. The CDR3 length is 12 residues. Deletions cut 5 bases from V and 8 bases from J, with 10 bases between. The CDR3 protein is CASSLGDYEQFF. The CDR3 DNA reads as TGTGCCAGCAGTCTAGGAGATTATGAGCAGTTCTTC.

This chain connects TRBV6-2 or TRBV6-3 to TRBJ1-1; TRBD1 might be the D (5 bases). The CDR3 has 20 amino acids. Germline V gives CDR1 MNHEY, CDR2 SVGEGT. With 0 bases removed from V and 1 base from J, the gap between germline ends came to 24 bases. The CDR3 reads CASSYSFSALGVMGNTEAFF. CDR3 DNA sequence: TGTGCCAGCAGTTACTCGTTTTCGGCTTTGGGGGTGATGGGGAACACTGAAGCTTTCTTT.

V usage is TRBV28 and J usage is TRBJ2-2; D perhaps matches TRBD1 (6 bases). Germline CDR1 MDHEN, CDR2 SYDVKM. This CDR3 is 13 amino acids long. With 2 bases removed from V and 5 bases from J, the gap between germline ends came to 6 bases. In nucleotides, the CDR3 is TGTGCCAGCAGTTTAACAGGGACCGGGGAGCTGTTTTTT. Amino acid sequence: CASSLTGTGELFF.

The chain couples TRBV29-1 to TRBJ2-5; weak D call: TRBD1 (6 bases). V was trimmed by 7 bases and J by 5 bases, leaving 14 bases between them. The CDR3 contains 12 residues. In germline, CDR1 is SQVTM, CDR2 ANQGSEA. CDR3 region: CSAAPGAETQYF. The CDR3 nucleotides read TGCAGCGCCGCCCCAGGGGCTGAGACCCAGTACTTC.

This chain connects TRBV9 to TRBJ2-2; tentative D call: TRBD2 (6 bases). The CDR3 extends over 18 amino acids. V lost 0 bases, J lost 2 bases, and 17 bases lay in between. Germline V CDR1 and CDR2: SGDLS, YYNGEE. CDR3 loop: CASSVAGLGGRNTGELFF. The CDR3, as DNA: TGTGCCAGCAGCGTAGCTGGTTTGGGGGGTAGAAACACCGGGGAGCTGTTTTTT.

DNA of the CDR3: TGCAGCTCCCTAGCGGGAGATCTCCACAATGAGCAGTTCTTC. Translated, it gives CSSLAGDLHNEQFF. J is TRBJ2-1 and V is TRBV29-1, with TRBD2 matching over 10 bases. V shed 8 bases and J 5 bases; nucleotides not matched to a gene: 9. This CDR3 has 14 residues. Germline CDR1 SQVTM, CDR2 ANQGSEA.

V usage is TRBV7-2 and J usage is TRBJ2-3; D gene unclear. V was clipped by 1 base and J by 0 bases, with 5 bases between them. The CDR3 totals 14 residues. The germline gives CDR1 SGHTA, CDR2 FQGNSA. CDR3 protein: CASSLGLSTDTQYF. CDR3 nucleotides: TGTGCCAGCAGCTTAGGACTTAGCACAGATACGCAGTATTTT.

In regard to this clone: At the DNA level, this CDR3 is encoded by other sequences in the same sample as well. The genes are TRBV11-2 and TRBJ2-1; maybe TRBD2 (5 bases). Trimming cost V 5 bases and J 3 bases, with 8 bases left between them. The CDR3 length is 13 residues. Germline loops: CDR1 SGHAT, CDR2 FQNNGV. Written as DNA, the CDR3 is TGTGCCAGCAGCCCGGAGGACTACAATGAGCAGTTCTTC. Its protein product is CASSPEDYNEQFF.

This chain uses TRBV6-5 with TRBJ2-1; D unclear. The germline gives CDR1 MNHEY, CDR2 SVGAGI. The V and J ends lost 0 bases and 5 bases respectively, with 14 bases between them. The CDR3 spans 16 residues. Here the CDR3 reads CASSYSITGQHNEQFF. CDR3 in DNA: TGTGCCAGCAGTTACTCGATCACGGGTCAACACAATGAGCAGTTCTTC.

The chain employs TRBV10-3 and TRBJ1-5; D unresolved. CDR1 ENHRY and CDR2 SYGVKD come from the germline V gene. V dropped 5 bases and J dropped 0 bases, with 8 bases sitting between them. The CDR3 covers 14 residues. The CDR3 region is CAISKTGSNQPQHF. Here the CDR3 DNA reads TGTGCCATCAGTAAGACGGGTAGCAATCAGCCCCAGCATTTT.

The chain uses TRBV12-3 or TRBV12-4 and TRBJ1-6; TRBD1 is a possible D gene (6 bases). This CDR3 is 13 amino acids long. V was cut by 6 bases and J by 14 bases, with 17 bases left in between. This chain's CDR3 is CASRRGRSGSLHF. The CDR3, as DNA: TGTGCCAGCAGGAGGGGGAGGTCAGGGTCCCTCCACTTT.

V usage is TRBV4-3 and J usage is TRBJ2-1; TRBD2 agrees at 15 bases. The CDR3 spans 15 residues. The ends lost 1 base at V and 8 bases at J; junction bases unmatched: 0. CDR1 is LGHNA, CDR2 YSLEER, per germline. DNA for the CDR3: TGCGCCAGCAGCCAAGGGACTAGCGGGAGGGATGAGCAGTTCTTC. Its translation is CASSQGTSGRDEQFF.

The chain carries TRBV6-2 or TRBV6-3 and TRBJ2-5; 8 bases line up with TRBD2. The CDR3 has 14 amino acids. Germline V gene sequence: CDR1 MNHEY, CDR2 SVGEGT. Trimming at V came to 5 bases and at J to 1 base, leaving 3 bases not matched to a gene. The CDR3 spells CASSLAGSQETQYF. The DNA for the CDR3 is TGTGCCAGCAGTCTAGCGGGTTCCCAAGAGACCCAGTACTTC.

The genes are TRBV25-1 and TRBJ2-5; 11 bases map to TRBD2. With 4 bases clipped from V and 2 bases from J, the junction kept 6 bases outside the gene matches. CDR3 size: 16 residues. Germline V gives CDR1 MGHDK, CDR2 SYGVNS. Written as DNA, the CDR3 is TGTGCCAGCAGTGGCATACTAGCGGGAGTACAAGAGACCCAGTACTTC. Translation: CASSGILAGVQETQYF. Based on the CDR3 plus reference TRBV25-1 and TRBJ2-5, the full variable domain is EADIYQTPRYLVIGTGKKITLECSQTMGHDKMYWYQQDPGMELHLIHYSYGVNSTEKGDLSSESTVSRIRTEHFPLTLESARPSHTSQYLCASSGILAGVQETQYFGPGTRLLVL.

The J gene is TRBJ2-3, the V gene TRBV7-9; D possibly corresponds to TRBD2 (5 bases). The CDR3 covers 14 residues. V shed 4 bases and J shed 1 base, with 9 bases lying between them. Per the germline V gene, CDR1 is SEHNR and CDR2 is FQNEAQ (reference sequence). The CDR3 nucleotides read TGTGCCAGCAGCTCACCGCGGGGCACAGATACGCAGTATTTT. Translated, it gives CASSSPRGTDTQYF. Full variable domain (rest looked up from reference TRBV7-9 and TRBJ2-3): DTGVSQNPRHKITKRGQNVTFRCDPISEHNRLYWYRQTLGQGPEFLTYFQNEAQLEKSRLLSDRFSAERPKGSFSTLEIQRTEQGDSAMYLCASSSPRGTDTQYFGPGTRLTVL.

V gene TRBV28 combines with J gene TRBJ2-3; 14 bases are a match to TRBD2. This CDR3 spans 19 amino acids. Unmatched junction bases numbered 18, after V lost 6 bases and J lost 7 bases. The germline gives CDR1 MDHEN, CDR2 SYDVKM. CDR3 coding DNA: TGTGCCAGCAGACTCTCACCGGGACTAGCGGGAGCCGGGGGAAATACGCAGTATTTT. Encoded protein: CASRLSPGLAGAGGNTQYF.

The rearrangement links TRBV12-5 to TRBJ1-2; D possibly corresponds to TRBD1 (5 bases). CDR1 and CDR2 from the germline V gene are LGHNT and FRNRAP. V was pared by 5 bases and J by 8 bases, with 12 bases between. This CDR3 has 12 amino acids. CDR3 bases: TGTGCTAGTGGTACACAGGCGGGCGGCTACACCTTC. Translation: CASGTQAGGYTF.

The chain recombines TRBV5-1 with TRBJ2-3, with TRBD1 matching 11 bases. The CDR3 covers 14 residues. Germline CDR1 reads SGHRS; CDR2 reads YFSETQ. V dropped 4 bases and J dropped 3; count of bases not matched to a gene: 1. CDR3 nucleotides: TGCGCCAGCAGCAGGGACAGGGGGACAGATACGCAGTATTTT. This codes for CASSRDRGTDTQYF.

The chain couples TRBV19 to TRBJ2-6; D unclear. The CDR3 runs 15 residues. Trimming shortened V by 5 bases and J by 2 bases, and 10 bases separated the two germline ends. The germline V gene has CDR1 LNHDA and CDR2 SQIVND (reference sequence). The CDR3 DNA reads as TGTGCCAGTAGTCGAATGCAGACTGGGGCCAACGTCCTGACTTTC. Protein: CASSRMQTGANVLTF.

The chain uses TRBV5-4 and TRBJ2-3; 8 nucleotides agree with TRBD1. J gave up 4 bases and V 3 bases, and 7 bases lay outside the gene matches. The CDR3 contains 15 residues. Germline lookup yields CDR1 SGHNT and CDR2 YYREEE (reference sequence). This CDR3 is CASSSLQGVADTQYF. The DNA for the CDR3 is TGTGCCAGCAGCTCCTTACAGGGGGTGGCAGATACGCAGTATTTT.